The rows below give T cell receptor beta chains drawn from one sample of a study of OX40 agonist ivuxolimab in advanced cancers. Clones were read by immunoSEQ multiplex PCR, and TCRdb kept only the in-frame ones, dropping some. The table lists about 150,000 clones, roughly nine tenths of them singletons. Source: CD4+ or CD8+ T cells sorted from blood, taken in a trial of the OX40 agonist ivuxolimab. All receptors derive from an adult with an advanced solid tumor such as melanoma, head and neck, liver or kidney cancer. Both conserved end residues are part of each CDR3. Fields, in order: J gene, V gene, clone size, D gene, CDR3 length, CDR3 protein, CDR3 DNA. A D gene is named only where the DNA matches it firmly. Clone size is not always given. Where it is, it says once, few, many or a class for expanded clones.

J: TRBJ1-3; V: TRBV18; size: NA; D: NA; length: 14; CDR3: CASSFDRTADTIYF; DNA: TGTGCCAGCTCCTTTGACAGGACTGCGGACACCATATATTTT
J: TRBJ1-1; V: TRBV2; size: once; D: NA; length: 13; CDR3: CAARNGRNTEAFF; DNA: TGTGCCGCAAGGAACGGACGGAACACTGAAGCTTTCTTT
J: TRBJ2-3; V: TRBV30; size: once; D: NA; length: 16; CDR3: CAWSVQRATSWDTQYF; DNA: TGTGCCTGGAGTGTACAGCGGGCCACATCGTGGGATACGCAGTATTTT
J: TRBJ2-2; V: TRBV28; size: NA; D: TRBD2; length: 15; CDR3: CASSSPGGNTGELFF; DNA: TGTGCCAGCAGTTCCCCGGGGGGAAACACCGGGGAGCTGTTTTTT
J: TRBJ1-2; V: TRBV5-8; size: once; D: TRBD1; length: 14; CDR3: CASSPRAGGYGYTF; DNA: TGTGCCAGCAGCCCCCGGGCAGGGGGATATGGCTACACCTTC
J: TRBJ1-2; V: TRBV19; size: NA; D: NA; length: 15; CDR3: CASSTQDSLNYGYTF; DNA: TGTGCCAGTAGTACCCAGGACAGTCTTAACTATGGCTACACCTTC
J: TRBJ1-5; V: TRBV7-8; size: NA; D: NA; length: 13; CDR3: CASSLIDSEPQHF; DNA: TGTGCCAGCAGCTTAATCGACAGTGAGCCCCAGCATTTT
J: TRBJ2-5; V: TRBV13; size: once; D: NA; length: 17; CDR3: CASSPERTGKPAETQYF; DNA: TGTGCCAGCAGCCCAGAAAGGACGGGAAAGCCGGCAGAGACCCAGTACTTC
J: TRBJ2-7; V: TRBV7-7; size: NA; D: NA; length: 13; CDR3: CASSLGGLGEQYF; DNA: TGTGCTAGCAGCTTAGGGGGTTTGGGTGAGCAGTACTTC
J: TRBJ2-7; V: TRBV19; size: NA; D: TRBD2; length: 14; CDR3: CASSTGLAFYEQYF; DNA: TGTGCCAGTAGTACGGGACTAGCCTTCTACGAGCAGTACTTC
J: TRBJ2-1; V: TRBV7-2; size: NA; D: TRBD2; length: 17; CDR3: CASSSARLSGTYNEQFF; DNA: TGTGCCAGCAGCTCAGCAAGACTCAGCGGGACTTACAATGAGCAGTTCTTC
J: TRBJ2-5; V: TRBV5-1; size: NA; D: TRBD1; length: 15; CDR3: CASSSMTGDQETQYF; DNA: TGCGCCAGCAGCTCGATGACAGGGGACCAAGAGACCCAGTACTTC
J: TRBJ1-6; V: TRBV5-6; size: NA; D: NA; length: 12; CDR3: CASSLGGSPLHF; DNA: TGTGCCAGCAGCTTGGGGGGATCACCCCTCCACTTT
J: TRBJ1-1; V: TRBV7-2; size: once; D: TRBD1; length: 14; CDR3: CASSSQGGGAEAFF; DNA: TGTGCCAGCAGCTCCCAGGGGGGTGGCGCTGAAGCTTTCTTT
J: TRBJ2-1; V: TRBV7-7; size: NA; D: NA; length: 13; CDR3: CASSLGRSNEQFF; DNA: TGTGCTAGCAGCTTGGGTCGTTCGAATGAGCAGTTCTTC
J: TRBJ2-7; V: TRBV7-9; size: NA; D: TRBD1; length: 15; CDR3: CASSLWQGASYEQYF; DNA: TGTGCCAGCAGCTTATGGCAGGGGGCCTCCTACGAGCAGTACTTC
J: TRBJ2-3; V: TRBV19; size: once; D: NA; length: 16; CDR3: CASSINPGSNTDTQYF; DNA: TGTGCCAGTAGTATCAATCCAGGTTCTAACACAGATACGCAGTATTTT
J: TRBJ2-7; V: TRBV6-6; size: NA; D: TRBD1; length: 13; CDR3: CASSADRAYEQYF; DNA: TGTGCCAGCAGCGCGGACAGGGCCTACGAGCAGTACTTC
J: TRBJ1-1; V: TRBV15; size: NA; D: NA; length: 15; CDR3: CATSRRAGLITEAFF; DNA: TGTGCCACCAGCAGACGGGCGGGATTGATCACTGAAGCTTTCTTT
J: TRBJ2-7; V: TRBV28; size: once; D: NA; length: 11; CDR3: CTIRGDYEQYF; DNA: TGCACCATCAGGGGGGACTACGAGCAGTACTTC
J: TRBJ2-7; V: TRBV5-6; size: NA; D: TRBD1; length: 15; CDR3: CASSPGTGSSYEQYF; DNA: TGTGCCAGCAGCCCCGGGACAGGGTCCTCCTACGAGCAGTACTTC
J: TRBJ1-1; V: TRBV5-1; size: NA; D: NA; length: 14; CDR3: CASSLGSTNTEAFF; DNA: TGCGCCAGCAGCTTAGGCAGTACGAACACTGAAGCTTTCTTT